The 32 T cell receptor beta chains listed next were all sequenced from one sample in a study of beta chain features in type 1 diabetes (dated by TCRdb to 2016 to 2019). Library method: the immunoSEQ multiplex PCR assay. The entire amount of isolated RNA was reverse transcribed using the High Capacity cDNA Reverse Transcription Kit, so the sequenced TCRB transcripts were expressed ones. Here the immuneACCESS table is served through TCRdb, limited to in-frame sequences with V and J called. Missing clones are a known gap in these copies; in checked studies unresolved V genes cover under half, and the rest lacks a known reason. Recorded for this sample are 970,000 or so clones; roughly 15% of them occurred a single time. 0.023% of the sample comes from the top ten. Sequencing was done on a sample of naive CD4+ T cells from blood. This sample's cell subset or site label indicates: true naive CD4+ T cells. Receptor source: a woman between 18 and 29 years old in good health.

This clone has a handful of counts. The V gene is TRBV19, the J gene TRBJ2-2, with 9 bases identical to TRBD2. Germline V lookup: CDR1 LNHDA, CDR2 SQIVND (reference sequence). V gave up 5 bases and J gave up 6 bases; unmatched junction bases: 7. There are 15 residues in the CDR3. The CDR3 nucleotides read TGTGCCAGTAGTCCCTTCCGCGGGGGGGCCGGGGAGCTGTTTTTT. Translation gives CASSPFRGGAGELFF.

This chain connects TRBV25-1 to TRBJ2-6; unclear D gene. This CDR3 is built from 15 residues. Germline values: CDR1 MGHDK, CDR2 SYGVNS. Trimming took 1 base from V and 0 from J, leaving 4 bases between them. The CDR3 DNA reads TGTGCCAGCAGTGAATTTAGCTCTGGGGCCAACGTCCTGACTTTC. It encodes CASSEFSSGANVLTF.

This clone was detected only a few times. The chain employs TRBV5-1 and TRBJ2-5; TRBD2 aligns across 11 bases. This CDR3 has 16 amino acids. V gave up 0 bases and J gave up 1 base; unmatched junction bases: 2. The germline V gene encodes CDR1 SGHRS and CDR2 YFSETQ. The CDR3 DNA follows: TGCGCCAGCAGCTTGGTTGGGACTAGCGGCCAAGAGACCCAGTACTTC. Its translation is CASSLVGTSGQETQYF.

The chain joins TRBV4-2 to TRBJ2-3, with D possibly being TRBD1 (5 bases). The CDR3 extends over 13 amino acids. Germline values: CDR1 LGHNA, CDR2 YNFKEQ. The V and J ends lost 2 bases and 3 bases respectively, with 6 bases between them. CDR3 DNA sequence: TGTGCCAGCAGCCAAACAGGTACAGATACGCAGTATTTT. It codes for CASSQTGTDTQYF.

With regard to this clone: This sample includes further DNA sequences coding for the same CDR3. This rearrangement joins TRBV5-1 to TRBJ2-7; 9 bases are shared with TRBD2. The V gene end was trimmed by 0 bases and the J gene end by 1 base; junction bases not matched to a gene: 2. The V gene's germline CDR1 is SGHRS and CDR2 YFSETQ. CDR3 size: 15 residues. In nucleotides, the CDR3 is TGCGCCAGCAGCTTGGAGACTAGCGGTTCCTACGAGCAGTACTTC. Translated, it gives CASSLETSGSYEQYF.

This clone was observed a few times. Other DNA sequences in this specimen translate into the identical CDR3. The chain combines TRBV10-3 with TRBJ2-2, with no clear D. Germline loops: CDR1 ENHRY, CDR2 SYGVKD. With 3 bases removed from V and 8 bases from J, the gap between germline ends came to 4 bases. CDR3 length equals 11 residues. CDR3 amino acids: CAISEGGELFF. The CDR3 coding sequence is TGTGCCATCAGTGAAGGTGGGGAGCTGTTTTTT.

The chain uses TRBV7-9 and TRBJ2-7, with TRBD2 identical over 11 bases. V was pared by 2 bases and J by 0 bases, with 0 bases of the junction left unmatched. CDR3 length: 15 amino acids. CDR1 SEHNR and CDR2 FQNEAQ come from the germline V gene (reference sequence). CDR3 residues: CASSLLAGGSYEQYF. The CDR3 coding sequence is TGTGCCAGCAGCTTACTAGCGGGAGGCTCCTACGAGCAGTACTTC.

This clone has just a few counts. The CDR3 loop reads CASSQEDGRGYTF. DNA of the CDR3: TGTGCCAGCAGCCAAGAAGACGGCCGTGGCTACACCTTC. The V call is TRBV14, the J call TRBJ1-2; no definite D call. CDR1 is SGHDN, CDR2 FVKESK, per germline. This CDR3 is 13 amino acids long. V lost 0 bases, J lost 7 bases, and 9 bases lay in between.

The chain employs TRBV2 and TRBJ2-3; 7 nucleotides match TRBD1. CDR1 SNHLY and CDR2 FYNNEI come from the germline V gene. The CDR3 is made up of 14 amino acids. Trimming took 6 bases from V and 3 from J; bases not matched to a gene: 6. In DNA form, the CDR3 reads TGTGCCAGCAGCTTACAGGGGTTAACAGATACGCAGTATTTT. Encoded protein: CASSLQGLTDTQYF.

This clone was counted a few times. The genes are TRBV11-3 and TRBJ2-5; 9 bases line up with TRBD1. The germline gives CDR1 SGHNT, CDR2 YENEEA. This CDR3 is built from 16 residues. V trimming: 1 base; J trimming: 2 bases; junction bases outside the gene matches: 5. The CDR3 region is CASSLGSGTGQETQYF. CDR3 sequence (DNA): TGTGCCAGCAGCTTAGGAAGCGGGACAGGGCAAGAGACCCAGTACTTC.

This chain links TRBV4-3 with TRBJ2-7, with 8 bases aligning to TRBD2. The germline CDR1 and CDR2 sequences are LGHNA and YSLEER. The length of the CDR3 is 16 residues. Trimming removed 4 bases from V and 7 bases from J; junction bases left unmatched: 15. The CDR3 loop reads CASSLPRPAGEGEQYF. As DNA, the CDR3 is TGCGCCAGCAGCCTCCCCCGACCAGCGGGAGAAGGGGAGCAGTACTTC.

To note about this clone: Relative to the germline gene, one junction end is altered; a read error may explain this. Other DNA sequences in this sample translate to the same CDR3. The chain carries TRBV7-2 and TRBJ2-7, with D maybe TRBD2 (5 bases). The CDR3 has 14 amino acids. The germline gives CDR1 SGHTA, CDR2 FQGNSA. The CDR3 sequence is CASSLGGSGYEQYF. The DNA of the CDR3 is TGTGCCAGCAGCTTAGGAGGGTCTGGCTACGAGCAGTACTTT. Complete variable domain (other parts from reference TRBV7-2 and TRBJ2-7): GAGVSQSPSNKVTEKGKDVELRCDPISGHTALYWYRQSLGQGLEFLIYFQGNSAPDKSGLPSDRFSAERTGGSVSTLTIQRTQQEDSAVYLCASSLGGSGYEQYFGPGTRLTVT.

In its sample, this clone was seen a few times. The identical CDR3 is also encoded by other nucleotide sequences in the sample. The DNA for the CDR3 is TGCAGTGCTCGTAACTATGGCTACACCTTC. Residues: CSARNYGYTF. The chain carries TRBV20-1 and TRBJ1-2; D ambiguous. CDR3 size: 10 residues. In germline, CDR1 is DFQATT, CDR2 SNEGSKA (reference sequence). Trimming pared 5 bases from V and 1 base from J, leaving 2 bases between.

The table lists this clone with a few counts. This chain joins TRBV7-2 and TRBJ2-7; 10 nucleotides agree with TRBD2. The V segment lost 5 bases and the J segment 2 bases; nucleotides outside the gene matches: 6. The germline gives CDR1 SGHTA, CDR2 FQGNSA. The length of the CDR3 is 15 residues. CDR3 sequence reads: CASSTSGNLAYEQYF. CDR3 nucleotide sequence: TGTGCCAGCAGCACTAGCGGGAACTTGGCCTACGAGCAGTACTTC.

J is TRBJ2-3 and V is TRBV18; weak D call: TRBD1 (5 bases). Between the trimmed V and J ends, which lost 1 base and 2 bases, there was a span of 16 bases. Germline-derived CDR1 and CDR2 are KGHSH and LQKENI. The CDR3 is made up of 17 amino acids. CDR3: CASSPRTRVGSTDTQYF. In DNA, the CDR3 is TGTGCCAGCTCACCACGTACCAGGGTGGGATCCACAGATACGCAGTATTTT.

As DNA, the CDR3 is TGTGCCAGCAGTATGACTGCCGACTCCTACAATGAGCAGTTCTTC. This translates into CASSMTADSYNEQFF. The chain has TRBV27 and TRBJ2-1; the D is unclear. Looked up from germline, CDR1 is MNHEY and CDR2 is SMNVEV (reference sequence). V was clipped by 5 bases and J by 0 bases, with 11 bases between them. The CDR3 is 15 amino acids.

This clone was seen only once. The CDR3 nucleotides read TGTGCCACGAGGGGATCGCGGGAGGCGATCCAGTACTTC. Residues: CATRGSREAIQYF. The chain has TRBV7-9 and TRBJ2-5, with 8 bases fitting TRBD2. Trimming cost V 10 bases and J 10 bases; bases outside gene matches: 14. The CDR3 sequence is 13 residues long. Germline loops: CDR1 SEHNR, CDR2 FQNEAQ (reference sequence).

This clone was counted only a few times. This sequence joins TRBV29-1 and TRBJ1-1; tentatively, D is TRBD1 (6 bases). V lost 7 bases and J lost 0, with 15 bases in between. The CDR3 spans 14 residues. Germline lookup yields CDR1 SQVTM and CDR2 ANQGSEA. The DNA of the CDR3 is TGCAGCGCTACCGGCGGACAGATGAACACTGAAGCTTTCTTT. Residues: CSATGGQMNTEAFF.

This clone showed up just a few times. In the same sample, other DNA sequences code for this CDR3. The rearrangement uses TRBV29-1 and TRBJ2-2, with TRBD2 identical over 7 bases. With 4 bases clipped from V and 3 bases from J, the junction kept 2 bases outside the gene matches. The CDR3 runs to 13 residues. The germline V gene has CDR1 SQVTM and CDR2 ANQGSEA. The CDR3: CSVGGLYTGELFF. The CDR3 DNA follows: TGCAGCGTTGGGGGACTATACACCGGGGAGCTGTTTTTT.

This clone was seen only a few times. The rearrangement links TRBV7-2 to TRBJ2-3; maybe TRBD2 (5 bases). Germline V lookup: CDR1 SGHTA, CDR2 FQGNSA. The ends were cut back, 6 bases at V and 3 bases at J, with 16 bases in the middle. There are 15 residues in the CDR3. The CDR3 spells CASSLASLLTDTQYF. CDR3 sequence (DNA): TGTGCCAGCAGTTTGGCTAGCCTCTTAACAGATACGCAGTATTTT. The entire variable domain, with the rest obtained from reference TRBV7-2 and TRBJ2-3, is as follows: GAGVSQSPSNKVTEKGKDVELRCDPISGHTALYWYRQSLGQGLEFLIYFQGNSAPDKSGLPSDRFSAERTGGSVSTLTIQRTQQEDSAVYLCASSLASLLTDTQYFGPGTRLTVL.

This chain joins TRBV4-3 and TRBJ1-2; no clear D. In germline, CDR1 is LGHNA, CDR2 YSLEER. V was pared by 1 base and J by 2 bases, with 8 bases between. The CDR3 has 14 amino acids. The CDR3 sequence is CASSQADGNYGYTF. CDR3 nucleotides: TGCGCCAGCAGCCAAGCGGACGGGAACTATGGCTACACCTTC.

The chain employs TRBV14 and TRBJ2-7, with 7 bases aligning to TRBD2. This CDR3 comprises 16 residues. Trimming took 4 bases from V and 3 from J; bases not matched to a gene: 12. Per the germline V gene, CDR1 is SGHDN and CDR2 is FVKESK. CDR3 protein: CASSPYGASGFYEQYF. The CDR3 region has the DNA TGTGCCAGCAGCCCCTATGGGGCTAGCGGATTCTACGAGCAGTACTTC.

The sample holds a few counts of this clone. V is TRBV5-1 and J is TRBJ2-4, with 7 bases fitting TRBD2. The junction had 4 bases not matched to a gene; V was cut back by 1 base and J by 0 bases. Germline loops: CDR1 SGHRS, CDR2 YFSETQ. This CDR3 spans 16 amino acids. CDR3 bases: TGCGCCAGCAGCTTGCGGGGGGACCAAGCCAAAAACATTCAGTACTTC. Its translation: CASSLRGDQAKNIQYF.

The chain recombines TRBV27 with TRBJ2-5; D possibly corresponds to TRBD2 (5 bases). Trimming took 5 bases from V and 5 from J, leaving 15 bases between them. The CDR3 runs 14 residues. Germline V gene lookup returns CDR1 MNHEY and CDR2 SMNVEV (reference sequence). The CDR3 nucleotides read TGTGCCAGCAGTCCTCGGGGTCTTGGGGAGACCCAGTACTTC. Encoded protein: CASSPRGLGETQYF.

This clone has more than one count but fewer than ten. This chain connects TRBV21-1 to TRBJ1-4; whether TRBD1, the table's D call, matches the DNA was not checked. TRBV21-1 is a pseudogene segment. This CDR3 is 16 amino acids long. The CDR3 DNA reads as TGTGCCAGCAGCGGGGCCGCCAGGGTGTATAATGAAAAACTGTTTTTT. This sequence encodes CASSGAARVYNEKLFF.

This clone was seen only a few times. Other DNA sequences in the same sample also yield this CDR3. The chain couples TRBV28 to TRBJ1-5; D is unresolved. The CDR3 sequence is 12 residues long. The germline V and J ends were trimmed by 6 bases and 6 bases, with 9 bases remaining between them. Germline-derived CDR1 and CDR2 are MDHEN and SYDVKM. In nucleotides, the CDR3 is TGTGCCAGCAGCCCCCGCGGTCAGCCCCAGCATTTT. Translating gives CASSPRGQPQHF.

The rearrangement links TRBV29-1 to TRBJ2-7, with no clear D. The CDR3 is made up of 13 amino acids. The V end lost 3 bases, the J end lost 0 bases, and 9 bases lay between the germline ends. Germline assignment: CDR1 SQVTM and CDR2 ANQGSEA. The CDR3 reads CSVESVNSYEQYF. CDR3 nucleotide sequence: TGCAGCGTTGAGTCAGTGAACTCCTACGAGCAGTACTTC.

This clone was detected only a few times. The genes are TRBV9 and TRBJ2-2; possible D gene TRBD1, 6 bases. CDR1 is SGDLS, CDR2 YYNGEE, per germline. This CDR3 contains 13 residues. The V end was cut by 5 bases, the J end by 3 bases, with 8 bases between. The DNA for the CDR3 is TGTGCCAGCAGACAGGGCCACACCGGGGAGCTGTTTTTT. Protein sequence: CASRQGHTGELFF.

The chain is built from TRBV20-1 and TRBJ1-1; D not certain. The germline V gene encodes CDR1 DFQATT and CDR2 SNEGSKA (reference sequence). Trimming removed 4 bases from V and 11 bases from J, with 14 bases in between. This CDR3 region has 11 residues. The CDR3 nucleotides are TGCAGTGCTACCGGTGGTGTGAGTGCTTTCTTT. Its protein is CSATGGVSAFF.

The CDR3 region is CASSLSTDRGLGEQYF. The CDR3 nucleotides read TGTGCCAGCAGTTTATCGACGGACAGGGGGCTCGGCGAGCAGTACTTC. The V gene is TRBV27, the J gene TRBJ2-7, with 11 bases fitting TRBD1. Trimming at V came to 0 bases and at J to 6 bases, leaving 7 bases not matched to a gene. CDR1 is MNHEY and CDR2 is SMNVEV in the germline V gene (reference sequence). This CDR3 has 16 amino acids.

This clone was detected a few times. The chain links TRBV29-1 to TRBJ2-7, with D maybe TRBD1 (5 bases). Trimming removed 4 bases at V and 6 bases at J, with 10 bases between. Germline V lookup: CDR1 SQVTM, CDR2 ANQGSEA. The CDR3 extends over 11 amino acids. CDR3 DNA: TGCAGCGTTGTTTCTGGGGCCGAGCAGTACTTC. Protein sequence: CSVVSGAEQYF.

This clone was seen more than once but under ten times. J is TRBJ2-1 and V is TRBV4-3, with 8 nucleotides matching TRBD2. The CDR3 is 16 residues long. Per germline, CDR1 LGHNA and CDR2 YSLEER. Germline trimming cut 0 bases from V and 4 bases from J; bases unmatched to any gene: 5. This CDR3 reads CASSQDTSGKYNEQFF. In DNA form, the CDR3 reads TGCGCCAGCAGCCAAGATACTAGCGGAAAATACAATGAGCAGTTCTTC.